Sequencing of this T cell receptor (beta chain) was carried out in a study of T cells expressing NK-cell markers. One entry per CDR3 protein, without DNA, is what TCRdb gives after re-calling the 5' RACE reads. Its clone listing holds 350,000 to 450,000 distinct CDR3 sequences. Germline V CDR1 and CDR2: MNHEY, SVGEGT. This CDR3 is 15 amino acids long. The clonotype was recovered from a man aged 18 to 69 in good health. V usage is TRBV6-2 or TRBV6-3 and J usage is TRBJ1-1. The sample comprised blood T cells: a sorted CD56 or NKG2C T cell subset, CD4+ or CD8+ T cells, or bulk PBMC T cells (not recorded which). CDR3 amino acids: CASSYSGRRGTEAFF.